A selection of T cell receptor beta chains follows, all from one sample in a study of human thymus T cells. The protocol was immunoSEQ multiplex PCR, while the TCRdb copy is restricted to in-frame clones and leaves out a portion. This table holds about 130,000 clones, about 93% found once. The sequencing input was thymus tissue. Receptors were obtained from a boy younger than two with a congenital heart defect but otherwise immunologically healthy. Both conserved end residues are part of each CDR3. D genes are given only for firm matches. Clone size is not always given. Where it is, it says once, few, many or a class for expanded clones.

size | J | D | V | CDR3 | DNA
once | TRBJ2-7 | - | TRBV7-9 | CASSQDPGAGSYEQYF | TGTGCCAGCAGCCAAGACCCCGGCGCCGGCTCCTACGAGCAGTACTTC
- | TRBJ2-7 | - | TRBV6-5 | CASSYDRGEEYEQYF | TGTGCCAGCAGTTACGATCGGGGAGAGGAGTACGAGCAGTACTTC
once | TRBJ2-2 | - | TRBV28 | CASSPLLKGEYTGELFF | TGTGCCAGCAGTCCCCTCCTAAAGGGGGAATACACCGGGGAGCTGTTTTTT
- | TRBJ1-2 | - | TRBV28 | CASTLDLRGYTF | TGTGCCAGCACCCTGGACCTACGGGGCTACACCTTC
- | TRBJ2-5 | TRBD2 | TRBV5-1 | CASSLIAGCETQYF | TGCGCCAGCAGCTTGATAGCGGGGTGTGAGACCCAGTACTTC
- | TRBJ2-7 | - | TRBV7-9 | CASSGGTPDDYEQYF | TGTGCCAGCAGCGGTGGGACCCCAGACGACTACGAGCAGTACTTC
once | TRBJ2-7 | - | TRBV7-2 | CASSPPWGGGYEQYF | TGTGCCAGCAGCCCCCCCTGGGGAGGGGGCTACGAGCAGTACTTC
once | TRBJ2-1 | TRBD2 | TRBV7-2 | CASSVQWTSGGLNEQFF | TGTGCCAGCAGCGTGCAATGGACTAGCGGGGGGCTCAATGAGCAGTTCTTC
- | TRBJ2-7 | - | TRBV19 | CASSIGQPYEQYF | TGTGCCAGTAGTATAGGCCAGCCCTACGAGCAGTACTTC
- | TRBJ2-4 | TRBD2 | TRBV11-3 | CASSLPLAGGLAKNIQYF | TGTGCCAGCAGCTTACCCCTAGCGGGGGGTCTAGCCAAAAACATTCAGTACTTC
- | TRBJ1-2 | - | TRBV28 | CASSPRGYGYTF | TGTGCCAGCAGTCCCCGGGGGTATGGCTACACCTTC
- | TRBJ1-1 | - | TRBV27 | CASSKGVDNTEAFF | TGTGCCAGCAGTAAGGGGGTGGATAACACTGAAGCTTTCTTT
few | TRBJ1-5 | TRBD1 | TRBV7-2 | CASSLSGTGEPQHF | TGTGCCAGCAGCCTCTCCGGGACAGGGGAGCCCCAGCATTTT
- | TRBJ2-2 | - | TRBV5-4 | CASSLVSGGPDTGELFF | TGTGCCAGCAGCTTGGTTTCTGGCGGGCCAGACACCGGGGAGCTGTTTTTT
- | TRBJ2-3 | TRBD1 | TRBV4-3 | CASGPGQLTDTQYF | TGCGCCAGCGGTCCGGGACAGTTAACAGATACGCAGTATTTT
- | TRBJ2-3 | TRBD2 | TRBV15 | CATSRRGSGGTSGADTQYF | TGTGCCACCAGCAGGCGGGGTAGCGGGGGAACTAGTGGAGCAGATACGCAGTATTTT
- | TRBJ1-4 | - | TRBV7-9 | CASSFGPPEKLFF | TGTGCCAGCAGCTTCGGCCCACCGGAAAAACTGTTTTTT
- | TRBJ2-3 | TRBD1 | TRBV2 | CASSKTGDGTDTQYF | TGTGCCAGCAGCAAGACAGGGGACGGCACAGATACGCAGTATTTT
- | TRBJ1-6 | - | TRBV4-3 | CASSQAGIYNSPLHF | TGCGCCAGCAGCCAAGCAGGGATTTATAATTCACCCCTCCACTTT
- | TRBJ1-2 | - | TRBV21-1 | CASPRQGGRGYTF | TGTGCCAGCCCCAGACAGGGAGGTCGTGGCTACACCTTC
- | TRBJ1-2 | - | TRBV5-6 | CASSLVRVLEGYTF | TGTGCCAGCAGCTTAGTCCGCGTGTTGGAAGGGTACACCTTC
- | TRBJ2-5 | TRBD2 | TRBV7-2 | CASRIAGGLGETQYF | TGTGCCAGCAGAATAGCGGGGGGTCTGGGGGAGACCCAGTACTTC
- | TRBJ2-2 | - | TRBV19 | CASRNTGELFF | TGTGCCAGTAGGAACACCGGGGAGCTGTTTTTT
- | TRBJ1-2 | - | TRBV5-8 | CASSSHSGQRNYGYTF | TGTGCCAGCAGCTCGCACTCTGGACAGCGTAACTATGGCTACACCTTC
- | TRBJ2-1 | TRBD2 | TRBV6-1 | CARGTRYRNEQFF | TGTGCCAGGGGGACTAGATATAGGAATGAGCAGTTCTTC
- | TRBJ2-3 | TRBD2 | TRBV10-3 | CAMGENSGGTDTQYF | TGTGCCATGGGAGAAAATAGCGGGGGCACAGATACGCAGTATTTT
- | TRBJ2-7 | - | TRBV15 | CATSILSMQAAPSYEQYF | TGTGCCACCAGCATCCTCTCCATGCAGGCAGCACCCTCCTACGAGCAGTACTTC
- | TRBJ2-3 | TRBD2 | TRBV7-9 | CASSLAGGTDTQYF | TGTGCCAGCAGCTTGGCGGGGGGCACAGATACGCAGTATTTT
- | TRBJ2-5 | TRBD2 | TRBV28 | CASSFGGRETQYF | TGTGCCAGCAGTTTCGGCGGGAGGGAGACCCAGTACTTC
- | TRBJ1-4 | TRBD1 | TRBV5-1 | CASSLRTGSNEKLFF | TGCGCCAGCAGCTTACGGACAGGTAGTAATGAAAAACTGTTTTTT
- | TRBJ2-7 | TRBD1 | TRBV13 | CASSPPGDRVYEQYF | TGTGCCAGCAGCCCGCCCGGGGACAGGGTCTACGAGCAGTACTTC
- | TRBJ1-2 | TRBD1 | TRBV7-2 | CASSLVGGGNYGYTF | TGTGCCAGCAGCTTAGTAGGAGGGGGCAACTATGGCTACACCTTC
- | TRBJ1-2 | TRBD1 | TRBV30 | CAWGPGGTGYGYTF | TGTGCCTGGGGGCCAGGGGGGACAGGGTATGGCTACACCTTC
- | TRBJ2-4 | - | TRBV19 | CASSIDRGSAKNIQYF | TGTGCCAGTAGTATAGACAGGGGAAGTGCCAAAAACATTCAGTACTTC
- | TRBJ2-7 | - | TRBV5-8 | CASSFSQGRNYEQYF | TGTGCCAGCAGCTTCTCCCAGGGGAGGAATTACGAGCAGTACTTC
- | TRBJ1-1 | TRBD1 | TRBV5-1 | CASSSQGASEFLGGHTEAFF | TGCGCCAGCAGCTCACAGGGGGCGAGCGAGTTTCTGGGGGGACACACTGAAGCTTTCTTT
- | TRBJ1-2 | - | TRBV9 | CASSPREGRGIYTF | TGTGCCAGCAGCCCCCGGGAAGGGAGGGGAATCTACACCTTC
- | TRBJ1-2 | TRBD1 | TRBV9 | CASSGDRTGYTF | TGTGCCAGCAGCGGGGACAGGACTGGCTACACCTTC
- | TRBJ1-5 | - | TRBV5-5 | CASSLGSNQPQHF | TGTGCCAGCAGCCTCGGGTCTAATCAGCCCCAGCATTTT
- | TRBJ1-5 | - | TRBV5-6 | CASSRWGSNQPQHF | TGTGCCAGCAGTCGGTGGGGTAGCAATCAGCCCCAGCATTTT
- | TRBJ2-1 | - | TRBV4-3 | CASSQDSGTYNEQFF | TGCGCCAGCAGCCAAGATAGCGGAACCTACAATGAGCAGTTCTTC
- | TRBJ2-7 | - | TRBV28 | CASSRMKEQYF | TGTGCCAGCAGCCGCATGAAGGAGCAGTACTTC
- | TRBJ2-3 | - | TRBV6-1 | CASSRPEGTDTQYF | TGTGCCAGCTCCCGCCCTGAGGGCACAGATACGCAGTATTTT
- | TRBJ1-4 | - | TRBV28 | CASSLNREATNEKLFF | TGTGCCAGCAGTTTAAACAGGGAGGCAACTAATGAAAAACTGTTTTTT
- | TRBJ2-7 | - | TRBV15 | CATSRDYRGNGYEQYF | TGTGCCACCAGCAGAGATTATCGCGGAAATGGCTACGAGCAGTACTTC
- | TRBJ1-5 | - | TRBV11-2 | CASSLLSASNQPQHF | TGTGCCAGCAGCTTATTGTCGGCTAGCAATCAGCCCCAGCATTTT
- | TRBJ1-2 | - | TRBV7-2 | CASSLANGRSPYGYTF | TGTGCCAGCAGCTTAGCCAACGGACGGAGCCCCTATGGCTACACCTTC
once | TRBJ2-1 | TRBD2 | TRBV28 | CASSPYGTSGVYNEQFF | TGTGCCAGCAGCCCATACGGGACTAGCGGGGTCTACAATGAGCAGTTCTTC
- | TRBJ1-1 | - | TRBV11-3 | CASSLDGRGPGAFF | TGTGCCAGCAGCTTAGATGGTCGGGGGCCCGGGGCTTTCTTT
- | TRBJ2-7 | - | TRBV29-1 | CSVDGGATREQYF | TGCAGCGTTGATGGGGGGGCTACCCGCGAGCAGTACTTC
- | TRBJ1-2 | - | TRBV7-2 | CASSLPHTGGYTF | TGTGCCAGCAGCTTACCCCACACGGGTGGCTACACCTTC
- | TRBJ1-4 | - | TRBV28 | CASTSSTGLDEKLFF | TGTGCCAGCACTTCCTCAACAGGGCTCGATGAAAAACTGTTTTTT
- | TRBJ1-5 | - | TRBV28 | CASSLAGAEPQHF | TGTGCCAGCAGTTTGGCAGGGGCAGAGCCCCAGCATTTT
- | TRBJ2-1 | TRBD2 | TRBV7-8 | CASSPGLAGTYNEQFF | TGTGCCAGCAGCCCCGGACTAGCGGGGACCTACAATGAGCAGTTCTTC
- | TRBJ2-4 | TRBD1 | TRBV20-1 | CSARQGNIQYF | TGCAGTGCCAGACAGGGAAACATTCAGTACTTC
- | TRBJ1-2 | - | TRBV19 | CASSINQKPRPYGYTF | TGTGCCAGTAGTATAAATCAGAAGCCAAGGCCCTATGGCTACACCTTC
- | TRBJ2-7 | TRBD1 | TRBV13 | CASRASGGAFQSYEQYF | TGTGCCAGCAGAGCATCAGGGGGTGCCTTTCAATCCTACGAGCAGTACTTC